The next 5 T cell receptor beta chains were all read from a single sample in a study of T cell responses to AZD1222 COVID-19 vaccine. Libraries were prepared by immunoSEQ multiplex PCR; TCRdb keeps only in-frame clonotypes and omits some of them. The sample holds about 180,000 clones; around 90% are singletons and the top ten take roughly a quarter. The source material was peripheral blood, sampled 28 days after the second AZD1222 dose. Source of these receptors: an adult who received the AZD1222 COVID-19 vaccine.

The V gene is TRBV6-5, the J gene TRBJ1-1; D is unresolved. The V gene lost 8 bases and the J gene lost 1 base, with 11 bases spanning the gap. The germline V gene has CDR1 MNHEY and CDR2 SVGAGI. This CDR3 comprises 13 residues. CDR3 in DNA: TGTGCCAGCTATTTGCAGACGAACACTGAAGCTTTCTTT. It is translated as CASYLQTNTEAFF.

This chain uses TRBV9 with TRBJ1-2; 7 positions match TRBD1. V dropped 6 bases and J dropped 2; count of bases not matched to a gene: 4. The germline CDR1 and CDR2 sequences are SGDLS and YYNGEE. CDR3 size: 13 residues. The CDR3 sequence is CASNAGQNYGYTF. The CDR3 nucleotides read TGTGCCAGCAATGCGGGACAGAACTATGGCTACACCTTC.

J is TRBJ2-3 and V is TRBV5-1; D possibly corresponds to TRBD2 (6 bases). Germline CDR1 reads SGHRS; CDR2 reads YFSETQ. The CDR3 is 14 residues long. The V gene lost 2 bases and the J gene lost 0 bases, with 7 bases spanning the gap. The CDR3 region has the DNA TGCGCCAGCAGCTTCGGGACTAGCACAGATACGCAGTATTTT. Translating it yields CASSFGTSTDTQYF.

The gene calls are TRBV4-1 and TRBJ2-7, with 12 bases that match TRBD2. This CDR3 is 15 amino acids long. V was clipped by 2 bases and J by 4 bases; unmatched bases: 3. Germline CDR1 is MGHRA and CDR2 is YSYEKL. The CDR3, as DNA: TGCGCCAGCAGCCAAACCACTAGCGGGAGGTACGAGCAGTACTTC. Its protein is CASSQTTSGRYEQYF.

V is TRBV7-9 and J is TRBJ2-1; D might be TRBD1 (5 bases). The germline V gene has CDR1 SEHNR and CDR2 FQNEAQ (reference sequence). The CDR3 covers 15 residues. The V end lost 7 bases, the J end lost 0 bases, and 13 bases lay between the germline ends. In DNA form, the CDR3 reads TGTGCCAGCACCCCAGGGTTGCCCTCCTACAATGAGCAGTTCTTC. Encoded protein: CASTPGLPSYNEQFF.